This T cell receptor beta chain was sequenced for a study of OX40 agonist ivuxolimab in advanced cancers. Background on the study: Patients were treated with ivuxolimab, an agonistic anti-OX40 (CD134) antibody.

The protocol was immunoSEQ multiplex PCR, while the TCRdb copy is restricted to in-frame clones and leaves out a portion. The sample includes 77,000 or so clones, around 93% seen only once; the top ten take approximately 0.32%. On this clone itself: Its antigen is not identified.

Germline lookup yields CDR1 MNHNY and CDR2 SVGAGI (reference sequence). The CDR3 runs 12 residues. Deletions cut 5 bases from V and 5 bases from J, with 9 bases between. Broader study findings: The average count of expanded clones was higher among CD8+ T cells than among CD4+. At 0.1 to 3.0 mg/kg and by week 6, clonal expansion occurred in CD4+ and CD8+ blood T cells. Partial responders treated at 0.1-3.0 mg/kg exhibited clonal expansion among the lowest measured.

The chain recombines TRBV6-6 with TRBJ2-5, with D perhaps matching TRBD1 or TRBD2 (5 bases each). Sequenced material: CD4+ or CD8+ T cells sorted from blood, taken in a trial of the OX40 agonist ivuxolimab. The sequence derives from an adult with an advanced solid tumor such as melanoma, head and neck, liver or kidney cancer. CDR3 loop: CASSGGRETQYF. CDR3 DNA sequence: TGTGCCAGCAGTGGGGGACGGGAGACCCAGTACTTC.